The rows below give T cell receptor beta chains drawn from one sample of a study of T cell clonotyping in hematopoietic cell transplantation. TCRdb's table, derived via immunoSEQ multiplex PCR, lists solely in-frame clones and lacks some. The table has 6,000 or so clones, 87% seen once; the top ten hold 5% to 6%. Here the sequenced sample was peripheral blood mononuclear cells, taken 100 days after allogeneic stem cell transplant. The receptors were gathered from a female patient in her 40s who had an allogeneic stem cell transplant from a related donor, so the T cells may come from the graft donor. Some clones in this sample may be carry-over from other donors' samples. Each CDR3 is given with its conserved first and last residue. D genes are given only for firm matches. Not every row has a clone size; where given, it reads once, few, many or a size class.

V	length	J	D	size	DNA	CDR3
TRBV28	13	TRBJ1-5	NA	large	TGTGCCGGTCAGTATCGTGGCAATCAGCCCCAGCATTTT	CAGQYRGNQPQHF
TRBV4-3	15	TRBJ1-2	NA	NA	TGCGCCAGCAGCCAAGAATCCGGGTGGGACTATGGCTACACCTTC	CASSQESGWDYGYTF
TRBV30	15	TRBJ2-5	NA	NA	TGTGCCTGGAGGGGGCGGGACACCTACCAAGAGACCCAGTACTTC	CAWRGRDTYQETQYF
TRBV4-1	16	TRBJ1-1	NA	NA	TGCGCCAGCAGGGGGAAAAAAGTGGAAGGGAACACTGAAGCTTTCTTT	CASRGKKVEGNTEAFF
TRBV7-8	14	TRBJ1-2	NA	NA	TGTGCCAGCAGCTCGGGGGCTGTGGCCTATGGCTACACCTTC	CASSSGAVAYGYTF
TRBV25-1	15	TRBJ2-3	NA	NA	TGTGCCAGCAGTGAATCGGGGCCTGGGAGGGATACGCAGTATTTT	CASSESGPGRDTQYF
TRBV27	17	TRBJ1-4	TRBD1	NA	TGTGCCAGCAGTTTTCGGGACAGGGGGCGATCTAATGAAAAACTGTTTTTT	CASSFRDRGRSNEKLFF
TRBV27	15	TRBJ2-7	TRBD1	NA	TGTGCCAGCAGTCGGGGGACAGGGCTAGCCTACGAGCAGTACTTC	CASSRGTGLAYEQYF
TRBV7-9	18	TRBJ2-3	TRBD2	NA	TGTGCCAGCAGCTCGTTTGATCACAGCGGGGATCCTTTGAATACGCAGTATTTT	CASSSFDHSGDPLNTQYF
TRBV19	13	TRBJ2-7	NA	NA	TGTGCCAGTAGTAGGAACGGCCCGGTCGAGCAGTACTTC	CASSRNGPVEQYF
TRBV29-1	12	TRBJ2-5	TRBD1	NA	TGCAGCGGCCGGACAGGGGGGGAGACCCAGTACTTC	CSGRTGGETQYF
TRBV5-1	15	TRBJ1-1	NA	NA	TGCGCCAGCAGCGCCCCCGAGGAGGAGGCGACGGGAGCTTTCTTT	CASSAPEEEATGAFF
TRBV28	16	TRBJ2-1	TRBD2	once	TGTGCCAGCAGTTTAGGACTAGCGGGAGGATTAGGTGAGCAGTTCTTC	CASSLGLAGGLGEQFF
TRBV6-5	13	TRBJ2-7	NA	NA	TGTGCCAGCAGACCTCCGGGACTCTACGAGCAGTACTTC	CASRPPGLYEQYF
TRBV5-6	12	TRBJ1-1	NA	NA	TGTGCCAGCAGCCCCCTGAACACTGAAGCTTTCTTT	CASSPLNTEAFF
TRBV18	15	TRBJ1-5	NA	NA	TGTGCCAGCTCCCCCGCAGTAAGGGACAATCAGCCCCAGCATTTT	CASSPAVRDNQPQHF
TRBV2	13	TRBJ1-2	NA	NA	TGTGCCAGCAGTATACAGGCGACATATGGCTACACCTTC	CASSIQATYGYTF
TRBV7-2	14	TRBJ1-2	NA	NA	TGTGCCAGCAGCTCCTCAGTGGGGGCGCGGGGCTACACCTTC	CASSSSVGARGYTF
TRBV2	16	TRBJ2-3	NA	NA	TGTGCCAGCAGGAAGAGGAGCGGAGCTAGCACAGATACGCAGTATTTT	CASRKRSGASTDTQYF
TRBV2	11	TRBJ2-5	NA	NA	TGTGCCAGCAGCCCCCGAGAGACCCAGTACTTC	CASSPRETQYF
TRBV4-3	15	TRBJ1-4	NA	NA	TGCGCCAGCAGCCAAAGGGTTGCAACTAATGAAAAACTGTTTTTT	CASSQRVATNEKLFF
TRBV11-2	16	TRBJ2-2	NA	NA	TGTGCCAGCCGCCGCCTCGGGACCAGCAACACCGGGGAGCTGTTTTTT	CASRRLGTSNTGELFF
TRBV5-1	14	TRBJ2-3	NA	once	TGCGCCAGCAGCTTGGCGCAGGGAACAGATACGCAGTATTTT	CASSLAQGTDTQYF
TRBV2	15	TRBJ1-2	NA	NA	TGTGCCAGCAGTGAAGCGGGAGGGCCAACCGGGGGCTACACCTTC	CASSEAGGPTGGYTF
TRBV6-6	14	TRBJ1-1	NA	NA	TGTGCCAGCATTAGACAAGATATGAACACTGAAGCTTTCTTT	CASIRQDMNTEAFF
TRBV7-8	16	TRBJ2-2	TRBD2	NA	TGTGCCAGCAGCTTATGGGGGGGAGTGATCACCGGGGAGCTGTTTTTT	CASSLWGGVITGELFF
TRBV20-1	11	TRBJ2-7	NA	NA	TGCAGTGCGGAACGAGTGGGCGAGCAGTACTTC	CSAERVGEQYF